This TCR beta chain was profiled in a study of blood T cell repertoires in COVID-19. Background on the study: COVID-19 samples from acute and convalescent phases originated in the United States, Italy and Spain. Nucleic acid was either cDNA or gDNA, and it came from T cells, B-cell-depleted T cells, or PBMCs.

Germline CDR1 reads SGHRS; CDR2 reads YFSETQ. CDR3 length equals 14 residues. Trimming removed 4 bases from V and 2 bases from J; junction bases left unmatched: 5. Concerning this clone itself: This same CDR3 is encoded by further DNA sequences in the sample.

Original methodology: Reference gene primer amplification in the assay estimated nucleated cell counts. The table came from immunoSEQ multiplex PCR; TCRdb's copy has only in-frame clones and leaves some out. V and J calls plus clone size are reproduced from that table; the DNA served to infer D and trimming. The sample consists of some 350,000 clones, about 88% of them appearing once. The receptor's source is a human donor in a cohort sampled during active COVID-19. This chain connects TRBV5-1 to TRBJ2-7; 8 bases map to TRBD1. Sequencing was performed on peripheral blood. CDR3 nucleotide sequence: TGCGCCAGCAGCCCAGGACAGGGAGCCTACGAGCAGTACTTC. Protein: CASSPGQGAYEQYF.